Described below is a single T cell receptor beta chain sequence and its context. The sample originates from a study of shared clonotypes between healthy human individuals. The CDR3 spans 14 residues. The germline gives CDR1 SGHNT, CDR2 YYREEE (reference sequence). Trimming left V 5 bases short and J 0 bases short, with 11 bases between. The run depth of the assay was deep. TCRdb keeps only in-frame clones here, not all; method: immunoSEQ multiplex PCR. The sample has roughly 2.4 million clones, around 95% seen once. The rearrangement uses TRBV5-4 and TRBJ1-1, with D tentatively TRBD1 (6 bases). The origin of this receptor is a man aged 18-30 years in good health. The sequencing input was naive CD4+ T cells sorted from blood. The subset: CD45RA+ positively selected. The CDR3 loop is CASRPDSMNTEAFF. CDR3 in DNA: TGTGCCAGCAGACCGGACAGTATGAACACTGAAGCTTTCTTT.